These 26 T cell receptor beta chains were sequenced from one sample in a study of shared clonotypes between healthy human individuals. The method was immunoSEQ multiplex PCR; TCRdb's version includes in-frame clones alone and lacks a portion of them. The sample has approximately 810,000 clones, 92% seen once. Terminally differentiated effector memory CD45RA+ cells were left out of the naive CD8 fraction, which was CD45RO-negative and positively selected for CCR7. Sequences were obtained from naive CD8+ T cells sorted from blood. The receptor set was obtained from a man aged 25-40 years in good health.

This chain links TRBV28 with TRBJ2-1; D not resolved. Per the germline V gene, CDR1 is MDHEN and CDR2 is SYDVKM. CDR3 length: 16 residues. V was pared by 3 bases and J by 0 bases, with 12 bases between. CDR3 amino acids: CASSFGRVRSYNEQFF. CDR3 bases: TGTGCCAGCAGTTTTGGTCGGGTCCGCTCCTACAATGAGCAGTTCTTC.

The chain links TRBV11-2 to TRBJ1-2; TRBD1 might be the D (6 bases). V was pared by 4 bases and J by 3 bases, with 6 bases between. The germline CDR1 and CDR2 sequences are SGHAT and FQNNGV. CDR3 length: 12 amino acids. CDR3 DNA sequence: TGTGCCAGCAGCTCAGGGGACTATGGCTACACCTTC. The encoded protein is CASSSGDYGYTF.

The V and J genes are TRBV28 and TRBJ2-2, with 7 bases identical to TRBD1. J lost 0 bases, V lost 5 bases, and 6 bases had no gene match. Per germline, CDR1 MDHEN and CDR2 SYDVKM. The CDR3 covers 16 residues. In nucleotides, the CDR3 is TGTGCCAGCAGTATATACAGGGGTTCGAACACCGGGGAGCTGTTTTTT. Amino acids: CASSIYRGSNTGELFF.

V and J are TRBV11-2 and TRBJ2-7; TRBD1 matches at 9 bases. V gave up 7 bases and J gave up 3 bases; unmatched junction bases: 13. This CDR3 is built from 16 residues. Germline assignment: CDR1 SGHAT and CDR2 FQNNGV. Here the CDR3 DNA reads TGTGCCAGCACCCATACGGCGGACAGGGGATTCTACGAGCAGTACTTC. Its protein product is CASTHTADRGFYEQYF.

DNA for the CDR3: TGTGCCAGCAGCCCCAAGGGTCCTTACGAGCAGTACTTC. This codes for CASSPKGPYEQYF. The chain carries TRBV7-6 and TRBJ2-7; D is uncertain. This CDR3 has 13 residues. V was cut by 5 bases and J by 4 bases, with 12 bases left in between. Germline V gives CDR1 SGHVS, CDR2 FNYEAQ.

This sequence joins TRBV4-1 and TRBJ2-5, with 13 bases lining up with TRBD2. The CDR3 spans 18 residues. Germline-derived CDR1 and CDR2 are MGHRA and YSYEKL. Trimming at V came to 1 base and at J to 7 bases, leaving 12 bases not matched to a gene. CDR3 sequence: CASSQGTSGSQPLGTQYF. The CDR3 DNA reads as TGCGCCAGCAGCCAAGGGACTAGCGGGAGCCAACCCCTTGGGACCCAGTACTTC.

In its sample, this clone was seen once. V and J are TRBV7-2 and TRBJ2-7; tentative D call: TRBD1 (5 bases). The germline CDR1 and CDR2 sequences are SGHTA and FQGNSA. The V gene lost 5 bases and the J gene lost 1 base, with 9 bases spanning the gap. The CDR3 extends over 13 amino acids. CDR3 in amino acids: CASSPTESYEQYF. CDR3 in DNA: TGTGCCAGCAGCCCGACAGAATCCTACGAGCAGTACTTC.

V is TRBV7-9 and J is TRBJ2-3; the D gene is possibly TRBD1 (5 bases). This CDR3 has 16 amino acids. Germline CDR1 SEHNR, CDR2 FQNEAQ (reference sequence). The ends were cut back, 1 base at V and 0 bases at J, with 11 bases in the middle. CDR3 DNA: TGTGCCAGCAGCTTAGATCCAGGGAAGAGCACAGATACGCAGTATTTT. Translation: CASSLDPGKSTDTQYF. Using reference TRBV7-9 and TRBJ2-3 for the parts outside the CDR3, the full variable domain is DTGVSQNPRHKITKRGQNVTFRCDPISEHNRLYWYRQTLGQGPEFLTYFQNEAQLEKSRLLSDRFSAERPKGSFSTLEIQRTEQGDSAMYLCASSLDPGKSTDTQYFGPGTRLTVL.

The gene calls are TRBV27 and TRBJ2-3; 8 bases are a match to TRBD2. This CDR3 has 16 residues. The trim removed 5 bases at V and 4 bases at J, leaving 11 bases unmatched. Germline V CDR1 and CDR2: MNHEY, SMNVEV (reference sequence). The chain's CDR3 is CASSPGRGSLSDTQYF. CDR3 nucleotide sequence: TGTGCCAGCAGTCCCGGGAGGGGGAGCCTGTCAGATACGCAGTATTTT.

About this clone: One end of the junction does not line up with germline, which may come from a read error. The chain has TRBV7-7 and TRBJ2-1; 12 bases are shared with TRBD2. There are 22 residues in the CDR3. Germline V gives CDR1 SSHAT, CDR2 FNYEAQ (reference sequence). The CDR3 nucleotides are TGTGCTAGCAGCTTTTATCCCCGCTCGACTAGCGGGAGTAGAATGGTGAACAATGAGCAGTTCTTC. Translated: CASSFYPRSTSGSRMVNNEQFF.

The chain links TRBV28 to TRBJ2-2; TRBD1 aligns across 7 bases. The CDR3 loop spans 16 amino acids. Germline V gives CDR1 MDHEN, CDR2 SYDVKM. V gave up 2 bases and J gave up 6 bases; unmatched junction bases: 9. The CDR3 is CASSLDREGWPGELFF. DNA of the CDR3: TGTGCCAGCAGTTTAGACAGGGAAGGTTGGCCCGGGGAGCTGTTTTTT.

The chain links TRBV7-9 to TRBJ2-7; either TRBD1 or TRBD2 may fit D (5 bases each). The CDR3 runs to 14 residues. Trimming pared 4 bases from V and 3 bases from J, leaving 13 bases between. Germline CDR1 and CDR2: SEHNR and FQNEAQ (reference sequence). CDR3 coding DNA: TGTGCCAGCAGCTCCGACTGGGACGACTACGAGCAGTACTTC. Translated, it gives CASSSDWDDYEQYF.

This clone was observed once. The rearrangement joins TRBV9 to TRBJ1-2; D perhaps matches TRBD1 (5 bases). This CDR3 spans 15 amino acids. With 0 bases removed from V and 6 bases from J, the gap between germline ends came to 15 bases. CDR1 and CDR2 (germline): SGDLS, YYNGEE. CDR3: CASSVARGGLHGYTF. CDR3 nucleotides: TGTGCCAGCAGCGTAGCGCGGGGGGGATTACATGGCTACACCTTC.

J is TRBJ1-1 and V is TRBV30, with D perhaps TRBD1 (5 bases). V lost 3 bases and J 5 bases, leaving 10 bases between the germline ends. The CDR3 length is 12 residues. The germline V gene has CDR1 GTSNPN and CDR2 SVGIG (reference sequence). The chain's CDR3 is CAWSPRETEAFF. The DNA for the CDR3 is TGTGCCTGGAGCCCCAGGGAAACTGAAGCTTTCTTT.

V usage is TRBV2 and J usage is TRBJ2-7; D uncertain. V was trimmed by 7 bases and J by 4 bases, leaving 11 bases between them. Germline V gene sequence: CDR1 SNHLY, CDR2 FYNNEI. This CDR3 spans 12 amino acids. In nucleotides, the CDR3 is TGTGCCAGCAAAGGAAGGCGGTACGAGCAGTACTTC. This encodes CASKGRRYEQYF.

This chain uses TRBV7-2 with TRBJ2-2, with D tentatively TRBD1 or TRBD2 (5 bases each). The CDR3 loop spans 15 amino acids. Per germline, CDR1 SGHTA and CDR2 FQGNSA. V lost 5 bases and J 6 bases, leaving 16 bases between the germline ends. CDR3 bases: TGTGCCAGCAGCCCCAGCACGGGGCGGGCCGGGGAGCTGTTTTTT. Amino acid sequence: CASSPSTGRAGELFF.

The chain carries TRBV4-3 and TRBJ2-7; no clear D. The V gene lost 5 bases and the J gene lost 7 bases, with 18 bases spanning the gap. The CDR3 extends over 14 amino acids. The germline V gene encodes CDR1 LGHNA and CDR2 YSLEER. The CDR3 nucleotides are TGCGCCAGCAGCTATACCGGGTCTGTGGGTGAGCAGTACTTC. Amino acids: CASSYTGSVGEQYF.

The chain recombines TRBV28 with TRBJ2-5; D is unclear. The V gene lost 5 bases and the J gene lost 1 base, with 8 bases spanning the gap. CDR3 length equals 13 residues. Germline V gene lookup returns CDR1 MDHEN and CDR2 SYDVKM. Here the CDR3 reads CASSLGFQETQYF. In nucleotides, the CDR3 is TGTGCCAGCAGTCTTGGCTTCCAAGAGACCCAGTACTTC.

The V gene is TRBV27, the J gene TRBJ1-2, with no clear D. Germline V gene sequence: CDR1 MNHEY, CDR2 SMNVEV (reference sequence). This CDR3 spans 14 amino acids. V was cut by 4 bases and J by 5 bases, with 14 bases left in between. CDR3 in DNA: TGTGCCAGCAGTTCGAATGCGGCTTTTTATGGCTACACCTTC. The encoded protein is CASSSNAAFYGYTF.

The chain has TRBV7-6 and TRBJ2-1; 7 bases align to TRBD1. Germline V gene sequence: CDR1 SGHVS, CDR2 FNYEAQ. This CDR3 comprises 14 residues. J gave up 4 bases and V 3 bases, and 3 bases lay outside the gene matches. In nucleotides, the CDR3 is TGTGCCAGCAGCTTTGGACAGGAGTACAATGAGCAGTTCTTC. This translates into CASSFGQEYNEQFF.

The rearrangement joins TRBV7-9 to TRBJ2-1; D is undetermined. Trimming shortened V by 4 bases and J by 4 bases, and 11 bases separated the two germline ends. Germline V gene sequence: CDR1 SEHNR, CDR2 FQNEAQ (reference sequence). This CDR3 has 14 amino acids. CDR3 coding DNA: TGTGCCAGCAGCTCTGTCGACGGATACAATGAGCAGTTCTTC. Its translation is CASSSVDGYNEQFF.

The chain is built from TRBV5-6 and TRBJ2-1; no clear D gene. Germline assignment: CDR1 SGHDT and CDR2 YYEEEE. The V end lost 4 bases, the J end lost 6 bases, and 8 bases lay between the germline ends. CDR3 length: 12 amino acids. CDR3 DNA sequence: TGTGCCAGCAGCGGGCCAGCCAATGAGCAGTTCTTC. It is translated as CASSGPANEQFF.

This sequence joins TRBV10-2 and TRBJ1-4, with D maybe TRBD1 (5 bases). This CDR3 has 13 residues. Germline V CDR1 and CDR2: WSHSY, SAAADI. V was clipped by 6 bases and J by 4 bases, with 9 bases between them. CDR3 region: CASSATVNEKLFF. The CDR3 DNA sequence: TGCGCCAGCAGCGCGACAGTTAATGAAAAACTGTTTTTT.

J is TRBJ2-1 and V is TRBV29-1; D uncertain. CDR3 length equals 11 residues. Germline assignment: CDR1 SQVTM and CDR2 ANQGSEA. V was shortened by 0 bases and J by 9 bases, with 6 bases between the two germline ends. The DNA for the CDR3 is TGCAGCGTTGAAGACGGAGCTGAGCAGTTCTTC. As protein: CSVEDGAEQFF.

The chain combines TRBV5-4 with TRBJ2-3; D may be TRBD1 or TRBD2 (5 bases each). CDR3 length: 15 residues. Deletions cut 8 bases from V and 6 bases from J, with 22 bases between. Germline CDR1 and CDR2: SGHNT and YYREEE (reference sequence). The CDR3 here is CASRGDTTMTDTQYF. As DNA, the CDR3 is TGTGCCAGTAGGGGAGACACCACAATGACGGATACGCAGTATTTT.

This clone has just a few counts. This rearrangement joins TRBV7-9 to TRBJ1-1; perhaps TRBD1 as D (6 bases). V was trimmed by 5 bases and J by 0 bases, leaving 13 bases between them. This CDR3 region has 15 residues. CDR1 is SEHNR, CDR2 FQNEAQ, per germline (reference sequence). The CDR3 DNA is TGTGCCAGCAGCCCTCGGGACACGCTGAACACTGAAGCTTTCTTT. Its protein is CASSPRDTLNTEAFF.